These 19 T cell receptor beta chains came from one sample sequenced in a study of neurological immune-mediated disorders. Each CDR3 protein is one row after TCRdb ran MiXCR on the 5' RACE reads. The table has tens of thousands of distinct CDR3 sequences, around 15% seen once; the top ten hold 3.5% to 5.5%. Described time point: longitudinal time-point 1 (baseline). The specimen was PBMCs. The receptors stem from a female donor with HTLV-1-associated myelopathy (HAM/TSP).

The gene calls are TRBV10-3 and TRBJ2-3, with D possibly being TRBD1 (6 bases). The CDR3 is 15 amino acids. The germline gives CDR1 ENHRY, CDR2 SYGVKD. V lost 4 bases, J lost 6 bases, and 17 bases lay in between. This CDR3 is CAISATVTGSDTQYF. The CDR3 nucleotides are TGTGCCATCAGTGCCACCGTGACAGGTAGCGATACGCAGTATTTT.

As to this clonotype: Because the CDR3's place on the DNA is in doubt, the DNA is left out and the CDR3 is given as listed by TCRdb. This rearrangement joins TRBV5-1 to TRBJ2-1; whether TRBD2, the table's D call, matches the DNA was not checked. The germline gives CDR1 SGHRS, CDR2 YFSETQ. Ends included, the CDR3 has 18 residues. The CDR3 region is CASSFYICSARGAQEQFF.

This clonotype occurred many times. The gene calls are TRBV27 and TRBJ2-2; D unclear. The CDR3 is 12 amino acids. V lost 6 bases and J lost 0, with 2 bases in between. Germline V gives CDR1 MNHEY, CDR2 SMNVEV (reference sequence). The CDR3 spells CASRANTGELFF. CDR3 DNA sequence: TGTGCCAGCAGGGCGAACACCGGGGAGCTGTTTTTT.

This clonotype was counted ten times or more. The chain carries TRBV24-1 and TRBJ2-1; D is tentatively TRBD1 or TRBD2 (5 bases each). The CDR3 length is 16 residues. From germline, CDR1 is KGHDR and CDR2 SFDVKD. Trimming took 7 bases from V and 4 from J, leaving 19 bases between them. The DNA for the CDR3 is TGTGCCACCAGAGGATCTGGGACCCTATCTTACAATGAGCAGTTCTTC. Its protein product is CATRGSGTLSYNEQFF.

This clonotype was seen ten or more times. The chain joins TRBV6-2 or TRBV6-3 to TRBJ2-5; D gene unclear. Germline V gene sequence: CDR1 MNHEY, CDR2 SVGEGT. Trimming left V 6 bases short and J 5 bases short, with 7 bases between. CDR3 size: 11 residues. CDR3 loop: CASSHVETQYF. The DNA of the CDR3 is TGTGCCAGCAGCCACGTGGAGACCCAGTACTTC.

Comments on this clonotype: A much larger clone differs by one base, so this may be a read error. This chain links TRBV12-3 or TRBV12-4 with TRBJ1-2; D possibly corresponds to TRBD1 (6 bases). CDR3 length: 14 amino acids. The CDR3 DNA sequence: TGTGCCAGCAATTTTAGGGGGGGAGACTATGGCTACAGCTTC. It is translated as CASNFRGGDYGYSF.

This clonotype was seen repeatedly, ten times or more. The chain has TRBV5-1 and TRBJ2-2; no clear D gene. Germline CDR1 is SGHRS and CDR2 is YFSETQ. Trimming shortened V by 6 bases and J by 5 bases, and 8 bases separated the two germline ends. This CDR3 has 12 residues. CDR3 DNA: TGCGCCAGCAACGACAATACCGGGGAGCTGTTTTTT. Protein sequence: CASNDNTGELFF. Based on the CDR3 plus reference TRBV5-1 and TRBJ2-2, the full variable domain is KAGVTQTPRYLIKTRGQQVTLSCSPISGHRSVSWYQQTPGQGLQFLFEYFSETQRNKGNFPGRFSGRQFSNSRSEMNVSTLELGDSALYLCASNDNTGELFFGEGSRLTVL.

This clonotype was seen at least ten times. The chain recombines TRBV5-6 with TRBJ2-3, with D perhaps matching TRBD1 or TRBD2 (5 bases each). The V gene lost 3 bases and the J gene lost 8 bases, with 13 bases spanning the gap. The CDR3 is 13 amino acids. Germline V CDR1 and CDR2: SGHDT, YYEEEE. CDR3 loop: CASSWETAGTQYF. DNA for the CDR3: TGTGCCAGCAGCTGGGAGACAGCCGGTACGCAGTATTTT.

This clonotype was seen many times. The chain recombines TRBV25-1 with TRBJ1-1; 7 nucleotides align to TRBD1. Germline CDR1 reads MGHDK; CDR2 reads SYGVNS. The CDR3 has 16 amino acids. With 0 bases clipped from V and 0 bases from J, the junction kept 4 bases outside the gene matches. The CDR3 coding sequence is TGTGCCAGCAGTGAATATGGGACAGCCCTGAACACTGAAGCTTTCTTT. Translated, it gives CASSEYGTALNTEAFF.

On this clonotype: This may be a read error, as it is one base from a much larger clone. The chain employs TRBV11-2 and TRBJ1-1; D is unclear. The V end lost 0 bases, the J end lost 8 bases, and 4 bases lay between the germline ends. In germline, CDR1 is SGHAT, CDR2 FQNNGV. This CDR3 has 11 amino acids. The CDR3 bases are TGTGCCAGCAGCTTAGAAAGGGAAGCTTTCTTT. Its protein product is CASSLEREAFF.

This clonotype was detected a few times. This chain joins TRBV6-2 or TRBV6-3 and TRBJ2-4; maybe TRBD2 (7 bases). Trimming cost V 8 bases and J 3 bases, with 17 bases left between them. CDR1 and CDR2 (germline): MNHEY, SVGEGT. The CDR3 consists of 15 residues. The DNA of the CDR3 is TGTGCCAGCGCATTCGGAGGGGGGGGCAAAAACATTCAGTACTTC. It translates to CASAFGGGGKNIQYF.

The table lists this clonotype with many counts. The J gene is TRBJ2-7, the V gene TRBV20-1, with a weak D call TRBD1 (7 bases). The germline gives CDR1 DFQATT, CDR2 SNEGSKA (reference sequence). This CDR3 is 11 amino acids long. V gave up 4 bases and J gave up 7 bases, with 11 bases separating them. CDR3 sequence: CSATRGREQYF. In DNA form, the CDR3 reads TGCAGTGCTACCAGGGGGAGGGAGCAGTACTTC.

This clonotype was counted ten times or more. The J gene is TRBJ2-7, the V gene TRBV29-1; 9 bases are a match to TRBD1. V shed 6 bases and J 5 bases; nucleotides not matched to a gene: 20. This CDR3 comprises 17 residues. Germline-derived CDR1 and CDR2 are SQVTM and ANQGSEA. This CDR3 is CSVIGQGQGYEGDEQYF. CDR3 coding DNA: TGCAGCGTGATCGGGCAGGGACAGGGCTACGAGGGGGACGAGCAGTACTTC.

This clonotype appeared many times. The chain employs TRBV7-9 and TRBJ2-7, with 9 bases lining up with TRBD1. V lost 3 bases and J lost 0; bases outside the gene matches: 0. Germline values: CDR1 SEHNR, CDR2 FQNEAQ (reference sequence). The CDR3 spans 14 residues. The CDR3 nucleotides read TGTGCCAGCAGCTTGACAGGGGGCTCCTACGAGCAGTACTTC. The encoded protein is CASSLTGGSYEQYF.

This clonotype was counted ten times or more. The chain has TRBV10-3 and TRBJ2-5, with D maybe TRBD2 (6 bases). V lost 10 bases and J 1 base, leaving 13 bases between the germline ends. This CDR3 contains 13 residues. Germline assignment: CDR1 ENHRY and CDR2 SYGVKD. CDR3 coding DNA: TGTGCCACCCAGGGCGGGGTCCAAGAGACCCAGTACTTC. Translated, it gives CATQGGVQETQYF.

The chain employs TRBV28 and TRBJ2-7; no definite D call. Germline lookup yields CDR1 MDHEN and CDR2 SYDVKM. Trimming cost V 9 bases and J 3 bases, with 18 bases left between them. This CDR3 has 14 amino acids. CDR3 nucleotide sequence: TGTGCCAGTAGGCTCCAAAGAAGCTTCTACGAGCAGTACTTC. Its translation is CASRLQRSFYEQYF.

This clonotype has more than one count but fewer than ten. The chain has TRBV20-1 and TRBJ2-5; 7 bases agree with TRBD2. Germline CDR1 DFQATT, CDR2 SNEGSKA (reference sequence). Trimming at V came to 3 bases and at J to 5 bases, leaving 12 bases not matched to a gene. This CDR3 has 15 residues. CDR3 protein: CSARATSDGMETQYF. In DNA, the CDR3 is TGCAGTGCTAGGGCCACTAGCGATGGTATGGAGACCCAGTACTTC.

A few counts support this clonotype. The V gene is TRBV5-1, the J gene TRBJ2-7, with D perhaps matching TRBD1 (5 bases). Trimming stripped 0 bases from V and 7 bases from J, with 11 bases between. This CDR3 region has 13 residues. Germline-derived CDR1 and CDR2 are SGHRS and YFSETQ. As DNA, the CDR3 is TGCGCCAGCAGCTTGGGTTTTGGGGCTGAGCAGTACTTC. Protein sequence: CASSLGFGAEQYF.

This clonotype was recorded many times. The CDR3 DNA reads as TGTGCCAGCATTCAGGGGTACGAGCAGTACTTC. Translation: CASIQGYEQYF. The gene calls are TRBV28 and TRBJ2-7; D is perhaps TRBD1 (6 bases). V was trimmed by 7 bases and J by 4 bases, leaving 8 bases between them. CDR3 length: 11 amino acids. The germline V gene encodes CDR1 MDHEN and CDR2 SYDVKM.